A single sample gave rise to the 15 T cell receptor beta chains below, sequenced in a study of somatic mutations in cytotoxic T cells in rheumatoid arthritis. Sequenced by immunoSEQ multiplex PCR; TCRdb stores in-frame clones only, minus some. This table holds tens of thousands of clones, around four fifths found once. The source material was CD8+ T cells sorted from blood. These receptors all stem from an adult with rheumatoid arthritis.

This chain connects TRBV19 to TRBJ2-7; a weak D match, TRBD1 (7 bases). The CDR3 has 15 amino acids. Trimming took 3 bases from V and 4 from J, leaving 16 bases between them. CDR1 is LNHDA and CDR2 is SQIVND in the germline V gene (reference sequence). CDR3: CASSIAGGTQYEQYF. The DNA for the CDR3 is TGTGCCAGTAGTATTGCAGGGGGGACACAATACGAGCAGTACTTC.

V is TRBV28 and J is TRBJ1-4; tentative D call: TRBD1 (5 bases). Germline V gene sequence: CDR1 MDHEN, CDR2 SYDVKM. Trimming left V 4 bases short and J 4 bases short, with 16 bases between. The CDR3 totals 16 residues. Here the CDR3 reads CASSSEYGGGNEKLFF. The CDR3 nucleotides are TGTGCCAGCAGTTCAGAGTACGGGGGTGGTAATGAAAAACTGTTTTTT.

The CDR3 DNA reads TGCGCCAGCAGCCGATGGACTAGCGGGTTCTCCTACAATGAGCAGTTCTTC. Encoded protein: CASSRWTSGFSYNEQFF. The chain joins TRBV5-1 to TRBJ2-1; 11 bases agree with TRBD2. There are 17 residues in the CDR3. CDR1 is SGHRS and CDR2 is YFSETQ in the germline V gene. The V segment lost 4 bases and the J segment 0 bases; nucleotides outside the gene matches: 6.

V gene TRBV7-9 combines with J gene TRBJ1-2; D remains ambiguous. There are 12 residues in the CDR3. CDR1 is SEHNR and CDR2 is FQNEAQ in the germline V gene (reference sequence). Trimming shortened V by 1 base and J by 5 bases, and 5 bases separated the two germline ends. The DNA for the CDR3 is TGTGCCAGCAGCTTAGGACGGTATGGCTACACCTTC. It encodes CASSLGRYGYTF.

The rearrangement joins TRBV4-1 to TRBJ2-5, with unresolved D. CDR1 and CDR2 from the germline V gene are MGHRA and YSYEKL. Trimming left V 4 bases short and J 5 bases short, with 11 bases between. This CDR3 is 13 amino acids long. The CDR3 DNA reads TGCGCCAGCAGCCGCCGACAATGGGAGACCCAGTACTTC. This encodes CASSRRQWETQYF.

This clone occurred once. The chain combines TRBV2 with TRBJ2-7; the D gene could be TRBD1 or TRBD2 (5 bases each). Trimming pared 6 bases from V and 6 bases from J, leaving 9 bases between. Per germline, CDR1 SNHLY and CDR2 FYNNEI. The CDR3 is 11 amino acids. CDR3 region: CASSPGGEQYF. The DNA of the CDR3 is TGTGCCAGCAGCCCTGGGGGCGAGCAGTACTTC.

The CDR3 sequence: CASSHRDRINTEAFF. Here the CDR3 DNA reads TGTGCCAGCAGTCACCGGGACAGAATTAACACTGAAGCTTTCTTT. The chain has TRBV6-5 and TRBJ1-1, with 7 bases fitting TRBD1. Germline V CDR1 and CDR2: MNHEY, SVGAGI. V dropped 5 bases and J dropped 2; count of bases not matched to a gene: 8. The CDR3 runs to 15 residues.

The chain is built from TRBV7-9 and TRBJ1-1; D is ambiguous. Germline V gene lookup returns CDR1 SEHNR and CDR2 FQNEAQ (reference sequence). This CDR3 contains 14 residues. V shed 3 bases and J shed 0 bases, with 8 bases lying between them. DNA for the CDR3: TGTGCCAGCAGCTTTAAAGCAATGAACACTGAAGCTTTCTTT. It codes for CASSFKAMNTEAFF.

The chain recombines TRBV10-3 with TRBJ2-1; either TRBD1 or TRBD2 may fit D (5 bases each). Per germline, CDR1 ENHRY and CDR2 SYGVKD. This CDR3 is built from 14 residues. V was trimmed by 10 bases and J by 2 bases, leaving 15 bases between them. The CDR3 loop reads CATRDGGAYNEQFF. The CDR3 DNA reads TGTGCCACCAGGGACGGCGGAGCCTACAATGAGCAGTTCTTC.

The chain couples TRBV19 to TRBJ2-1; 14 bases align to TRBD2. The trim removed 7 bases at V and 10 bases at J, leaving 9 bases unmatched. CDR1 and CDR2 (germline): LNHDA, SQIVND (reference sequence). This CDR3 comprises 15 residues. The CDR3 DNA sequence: TGTGCCAGTAAGGGGACTAGCGGGGGTTTTCGGGAGCAGTTCTTC. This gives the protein CASKGTSGGFREQFF.

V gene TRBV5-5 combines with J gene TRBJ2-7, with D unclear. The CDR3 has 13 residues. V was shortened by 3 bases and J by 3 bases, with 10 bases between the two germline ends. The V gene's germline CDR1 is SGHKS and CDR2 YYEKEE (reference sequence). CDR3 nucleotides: TGTGCCAGCAGCTATACAGCCTTCTACGAGCAGTACTTC. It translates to CASSYTAFYEQYF.

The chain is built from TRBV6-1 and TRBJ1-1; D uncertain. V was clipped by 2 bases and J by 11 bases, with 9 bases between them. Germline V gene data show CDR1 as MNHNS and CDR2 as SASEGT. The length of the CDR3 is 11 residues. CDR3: CASSEWHSAFF. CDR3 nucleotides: TGTGCCAGCAGTGAATGGCACTCGGCTTTCTTT.

CDR3 region: CASSPRVGSNQPQHF. In DNA, the CDR3 is TGTGCCAGCAGCCCAAGGGTAGGCAGCAATCAGCCCCAGCATTTT. The genes are TRBV6-5 and TRBJ1-5; D is unresolved. Germline V gene lookup returns CDR1 MNHEY and CDR2 SVGAGI. V lost 6 bases to trimming and J lost 1 base, with 13 bases between them. The CDR3 is 15 amino acids.

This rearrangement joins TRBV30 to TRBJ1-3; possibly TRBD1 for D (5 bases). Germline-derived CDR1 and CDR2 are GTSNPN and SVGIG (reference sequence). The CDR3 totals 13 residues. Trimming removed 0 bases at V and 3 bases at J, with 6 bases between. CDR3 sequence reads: CAWSVGGGNTIYF. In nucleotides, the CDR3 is TGTGCCTGGAGTGTGGGGGGTGGAAACACCATATATTTT.

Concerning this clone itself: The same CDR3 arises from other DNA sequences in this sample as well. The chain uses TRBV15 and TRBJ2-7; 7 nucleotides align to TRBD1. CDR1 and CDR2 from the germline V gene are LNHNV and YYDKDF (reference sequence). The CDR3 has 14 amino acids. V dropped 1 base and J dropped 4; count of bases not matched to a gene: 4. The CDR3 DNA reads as TGTGCCACCAGCAGAGGTCAGGGGGTATACGAGCAGTACTTC. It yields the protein CATSRGQGVYEQYF.